This T cell receptor (beta chain) came from a study of blood T cell repertoires in COVID-19. Overall study: COVID-19 samples, acute and convalescent, were from the United States, Italy and Spain. T cells, B-cell-depleted T cells, or PBMCs supplied cDNA or gDNA.

Deletions cut 1 base from V and 7 bases from J, with 14 bases between. Germline V gene sequence: CDR1 PRHDT, CDR2 FYEKMQ (reference sequence). The CDR3 totals 15 residues. Original handling: Reference gene primer amplification gave estimated nucleated cell counts. Repertoires were generated with immunoSEQ multiplex PCR, while TCRdb's copy carries only in-frame clones and drops some. Clonal size and the V and J genes are those of that table, whereas D and trimming came from the DNA. Found here are a few hundred thousand clones, around 90% of them singletons; the top ten hold around 2.7%. The specimen sequenced was peripheral blood. This chain connects TRBV13 to TRBJ2-4; perhaps TRBD2 as D (7 bases). This sequence was found in a man in his 60s with acute or convalescent COVID-19. CDR3 residues: CASSLDRGGPNIQYF. Here the CDR3 DNA reads TGTGCCAGCAGCTTAGATAGGGGGGGACCCAACATTCAGTACTTC. Combining the CDR3 with reference TRBV13 and TRBJ2-4 gives the whole variable domain AAGVIQSPRHLIKEKRETATLKCYPIPRHDTVYWYQQGPGQDPQFLISFYEKMQSDKGSIPDRFSAQQFSDYHSELNMSSLELGDSALYFCASSLDRGGPNIQYFGAGTRLSVL.